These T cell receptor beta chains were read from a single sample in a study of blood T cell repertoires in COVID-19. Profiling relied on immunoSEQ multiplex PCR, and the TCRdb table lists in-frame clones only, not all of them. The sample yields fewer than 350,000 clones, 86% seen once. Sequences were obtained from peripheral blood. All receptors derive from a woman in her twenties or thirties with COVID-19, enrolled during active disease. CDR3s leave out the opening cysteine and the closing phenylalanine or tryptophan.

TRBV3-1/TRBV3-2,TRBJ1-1,ASSQLGLGGVTEAF
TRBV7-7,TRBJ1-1,ASSNGVEAF
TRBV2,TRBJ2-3,ASSEVFGRVSTDTQY
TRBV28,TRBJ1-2,ASSSPVRGYT
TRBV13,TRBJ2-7,ASSSPPYYEQY
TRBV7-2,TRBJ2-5,ASSAPPGGRETQY
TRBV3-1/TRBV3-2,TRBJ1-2,ASSQNSGYT
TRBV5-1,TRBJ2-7,ASSLVPTLVSYEQY
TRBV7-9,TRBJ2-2,ASSPEIARTGELF
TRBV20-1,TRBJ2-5,SASRRRGSVETQY
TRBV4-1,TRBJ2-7,ASSRRRTSGGATYEQY
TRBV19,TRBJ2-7,ASSLSGIYEQY
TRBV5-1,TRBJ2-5,ASSFSGGGETQY
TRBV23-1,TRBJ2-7,ASSHPPGAV
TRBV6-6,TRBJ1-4,ASSYVTGGEKLF
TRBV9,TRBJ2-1,ASSPSVSSYNEQF
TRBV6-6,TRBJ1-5,ASTLTGGSNQPQH
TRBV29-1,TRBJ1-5,SHSEGGSQPQH
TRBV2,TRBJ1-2,ASSYGYGYT
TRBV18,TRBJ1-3,ASSPSGDTIY
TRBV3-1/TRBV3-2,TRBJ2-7,ASSQAAPGEQY
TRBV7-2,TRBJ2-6,ASSARTGATLSGANVLT
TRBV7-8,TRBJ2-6,ASSLGLSGVLT
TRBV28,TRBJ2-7,ASSLAREGDYEQY
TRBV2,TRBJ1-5,ASGGYSNQPQH
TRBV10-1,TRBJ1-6,ASSITQGAQSPLH
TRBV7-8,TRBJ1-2,ASSLQEARGYT
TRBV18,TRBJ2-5,ASSLLQMQETQY
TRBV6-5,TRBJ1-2,ASRTTGGAGYGYT
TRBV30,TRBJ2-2,AWSRRETGELF
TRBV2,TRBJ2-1,ASSVDGGAYNEQF
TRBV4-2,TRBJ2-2,ASSQETSDIGELF
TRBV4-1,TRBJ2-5,ASSPGLLETQY
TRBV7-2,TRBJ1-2,ASSFDKSYGYT
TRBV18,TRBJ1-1,ASSPGRNTEAF
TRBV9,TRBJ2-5,ASSVGGTGVQETQY
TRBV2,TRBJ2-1,ASSVQGWSSYNEQF
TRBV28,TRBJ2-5,ASSPPGTGRDRETQY
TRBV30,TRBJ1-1,AWHTGGAEAF
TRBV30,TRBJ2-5,AWSGSSGETQY
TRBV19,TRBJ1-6,ASSPQGNSPLH
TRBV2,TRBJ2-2,ASISPNTGELF
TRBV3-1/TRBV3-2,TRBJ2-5,ASSQSGGGGETQY
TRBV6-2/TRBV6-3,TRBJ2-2,ASSYAAGELF